Following are 30 T cell receptor beta chains from one sample sequenced in a study of shared clonotypes between healthy human individuals. The table came from immunoSEQ multiplex PCR; TCRdb's copy has only in-frame clones and leaves some out. In the table there are about 2 million clones, 85% to 95% of which are singletons. The sequenced material came from naive CD4+ T cells sorted from blood. Subset: CD45RA+ positively selected. Receptors were obtained from a man aged 18 to 29 in good health.

J is TRBJ2-7 and V is TRBV28; D may match TRBD1 or TRBD2 (6 bases each). The germline V and J ends were trimmed by 6 bases and 2 bases, with 14 bases remaining between them. The germline V gene encodes CDR1 MDHEN and CDR2 SYDVKM. This CDR3 region has 14 residues. CDR3 coding DNA: TGTGCCAGCAGCCGCAGAGGGGGGCCCTACGAGCAGTACTTC. Amino acid sequence: CASSRRGGPYEQYF.

This rearrangement joins TRBV10-3 to TRBJ2-3; TRBD1 matches 8 bases. The V segment lost 8 bases and the J segment 0 bases; nucleotides outside the gene matches: 10. CDR1 and CDR2 (germline): ENHRY, SYGVKD. The CDR3 loop spans 16 amino acids. The CDR3 sequence is CAIARTGTGSTDTQYF. The CDR3 region has the DNA TGTGCCATCGCCCGTACCGGGACAGGAAGCACAGATACGCAGTATTTT.

This chain joins TRBV5-1 and TRBJ2-7; D is undetermined. CDR3 length equals 14 residues. Trimming pared 4 bases from V and 2 bases from J, leaving 13 bases between. Germline V CDR1 and CDR2: SGHRS, YFSETQ. CDR3 nucleotide sequence: TGCGCCAGCAGCGTTCAGGAGACCACCTACGAGCAGTACTTC. The encoded protein is CASSVQETTYEQYF.

The chain has TRBV6-5 and TRBJ1-1; maybe TRBD1 (6 bases). Deletions cut 4 bases from V and 6 bases from J, with 21 bases between. The CDR3 sequence is 16 residues long. From germline, CDR1 is MNHEY and CDR2 SVGAGI. The CDR3 sequence is CASSLGGGGRRAEAFF. In DNA, the CDR3 is TGTGCCAGCAGTTTGGGAGGCGGGGGGCGTAGGGCTGAAGCTTTCTTT.

The chain has TRBV9 and TRBJ2-1; possibly TRBD2 for D (5 bases). Germline CDR1 is SGDLS and CDR2 is YYNGEE. V was trimmed by 4 bases and J by 1 base, leaving 9 bases between them. This CDR3 comprises 14 residues. CDR3 residues: CASSPGGSYNEQFF. The CDR3 bases are TGTGCCAGCAGCCCCGGCGGGTCCTACAATGAGCAGTTCTTC. Based on the CDR3 plus reference TRBV9 and TRBJ2-1, the full variable domain is DSGVTQTPKHLITATGQRVTLRCSPRSGDLSVYWYQQSLDQGLQFLIQYYNGEERAKGNILERFSAQQFPDLHSELNLSSLELGDSALYFCASSPGGSYNEQFFGPGTRLTVL.

The chain joins TRBV5-1 to TRBJ2-7; TRBD1 is a possible D gene (6 bases). The V end lost 4 bases, the J end lost 3 bases, and 17 bases lay between the germline ends. The CDR3 has 15 residues. Germline CDR1 and CDR2: SGHRS and YFSETQ. CDR3 nucleotides: TGCGCCAGCAGCCCGATCCGGGACAAAGGCTACGAGCAGTACTTC. Its protein is CASSPIRDKGYEQYF.

V usage is TRBV10-3 and J usage is TRBJ1-2; 9 positions agree with TRBD1. The V and J ends lost 5 bases and 2 bases, in that order; junction bases with no gene match: 15. The CDR3 is made up of 18 amino acids. Germline values: CDR1 ENHRY, CDR2 SYGVKD. The CDR3 DNA reads TGTGCCATCAGTCAACTCTCGGGACAGGGACAGTCAAACTATGGCTACACCTTC. Its protein is CAISQLSGQGQSNYGYTF.

In the case of this clone: Other DNA sequences of this sample code for an identical CDR3. The chain recombines TRBV5-4 with TRBJ2-3, with unresolved D. Germline V gives CDR1 SGHNT, CDR2 YYREEE (reference sequence). This CDR3 contains 15 residues. V lost 0 bases and J 0 bases, leaving 8 bases between the germline ends. The CDR3 loop reads CASSLALGSTDTQYF. CDR3 nucleotide sequence: TGTGCCAGCAGCTTGGCCCTTGGGAGCACAGATACGCAGTATTTT. Full variable domain (rest looked up from reference TRBV5-4 and TRBJ2-3): ETGVTQSPTHLIKTRGQQVTLRCSSQSGHNTVSWYQQALGQGPQFIFQYYREEENGRGNFPPRFSGLQFPNYSSELNVNALELDDSALYLCASSLALGSTDTQYFGPGTRLTVL.

The V call is TRBV23-1, the J call TRBJ1-3; 8 bases fit TRBD1. TRBV23-1 is flagged as an ORF with uncertain function. The CDR3 extends over 16 amino acids. Trimming cost V 6 bases and J 4 bases; bases outside gene matches: 11. CDR3 region: CASSPPGGAKGNTIYF. CDR3 nucleotide sequence: TGCGCCAGCAGCCCCCCAGGGGGCGCGAAGGGAAACACCATATATTTT.

This chain links TRBV2 with TRBJ2-3, with 12 bases identical to TRBD2. The CDR3 totals 15 residues. Germline lookup yields CDR1 SNHLY and CDR2 FYNNEI. V trimming: 6 bases; J trimming: 6 bases; junction bases outside the gene matches: 7. CDR3 protein: CASSWTSGETDTQYF. Written as DNA, the CDR3 is TGTGCCAGCAGCTGGACTAGCGGGGAGACGGATACGCAGTATTTT.

This clone was seen more than once but under ten times. The gene calls are TRBV28 and TRBJ1-5; 7 bases are a match to TRBD1. This CDR3 spans 15 amino acids. Germline V CDR1 and CDR2: MDHEN, SYDVKM. Trimming at V came to 4 bases and at J to 5 bases, leaving 8 bases not matched to a gene. CDR3 protein: CASSSSGGGDQPQHF. CDR3 nucleotides: TGTGCCAGCAGTTCCTCAGGGGGAGGGGATCAGCCCCAGCATTTT.

The gene calls are TRBV7-9 and TRBJ2-2; D is possibly TRBD2 (6 bases). V was clipped by 2 bases and J by 3 bases, with 10 bases between them. CDR3 length: 15 residues. CDR1 and CDR2 (germline): SEHNR, FQNEAQ (reference sequence). CDR3 coding DNA: TGTGCCAGCAGCTTATGGGCGGGACACACCGGGGAGCTGTTTTTT. It translates to CASSLWAGHTGELFF. The full variable domain, its missing parts supplied by reference TRBV7-9 and TRBJ2-2, is DTGVSQNPRHKITKRGQNVTFRCDPISEHNRLYWYRQTLGQGPEFLTYFQNEAQLEKSRLLSDRFSAERPKGSFSTLEIQRTEQGDSAMYLCASSLWAGHTGELFFGEGSRLTVL.

This sequence joins TRBV29-1 and TRBJ1-1; D unresolved. The CDR3 extends over 15 amino acids. Germline-derived CDR1 and CDR2 are SQVTM and ANQGSEA. V gave up 4 bases and J gave up 3 bases, with 18 bases separating them. CDR3 coding DNA: TGCAGCGTTGTCCGGAAAGGAACGAAGGACACTGAAGCTTTCTTT. Translation gives CSVVRKGTKDTEAFF.

This chain connects TRBV7-9 to TRBJ1-3; the D is unclear. Between the trimmed V and J ends, which lost 3 bases and 0 bases, there was a span of 6 bases. The CDR3 length is 14 residues. Germline V CDR1 and CDR2: SEHNR, FQNEAQ (reference sequence). DNA for the CDR3: TGTGCCAGCAGCTTTGGGTTCTCTGGAAACACCATATATTTT. Protein sequence: CASSFGFSGNTIYF.

The rearrangement uses TRBV6-1 and TRBJ2-1, with 12 bases identical to TRBD1. This CDR3 has 16 amino acids. V shed 2 bases and J 9 bases; nucleotides not matched to a gene: 8. Germline V gene data show CDR1 as MNHNS and CDR2 as SASEGT. The CDR3 sequence is CASSESLWDRGREQFF. The CDR3 DNA is TGTGCCAGCAGTGAATCTTTATGGGACAGGGGGCGTGAGCAGTTCTTC.

The chain employs TRBV7-9 and TRBJ2-2, with 12 bases that match TRBD2. This CDR3 spans 17 amino acids. Trimming cost V 5 bases and J 8 bases; bases outside gene matches: 12. Germline CDR1 and CDR2: SEHNR and FQNEAQ (reference sequence). CDR3 sequence: CASSPFSSGRAPGELFF. The CDR3 DNA follows: TGTGCCAGCAGCCCCTTCTCTAGCGGGAGGGCCCCTGGGGAGCTGTTTTTT.

The CDR3 reads CASRSGSGANVLTF. The CDR3 DNA reads as TGCGCCAGCAGATCGGGGTCTGGGGCCAACGTCCTGACTTTC. The chain recombines TRBV5-1 with TRBJ2-6, with D tentatively TRBD2 (5 bases). The CDR3 sequence is 14 residues long. Trimming shortened V by 5 bases and J by 1 base, and 7 bases separated the two germline ends. Germline V gives CDR1 SGHRS, CDR2 YFSETQ.

This clone came up once. The same CDR3 arises from other DNA sequences in this sample as well. The CDR3 region is CASSLDRASTDTQYF. The CDR3 region has the DNA TGTGCCAGCAGTTTGGACAGAGCTAGCACAGATACGCAGTATTTT. V gene TRBV13 combines with J gene TRBJ2-3; possible D gene TRBD1, 6 bases. The germline CDR1 and CDR2 sequences are PRHDT and FYEKMQ (reference sequence). The CDR3 has 15 residues. V was cut by 6 bases and J by 0 bases, with 13 bases left in between.

The chain is built from TRBV7-9 and TRBJ2-7, with 11 bases that match TRBD1. This CDR3 is built from 15 residues. CDR1 is SEHNR, CDR2 FQNEAQ, per germline (reference sequence). Trimming removed 5 bases from V and 5 bases from J; junction bases left unmatched: 8. Here the CDR3 DNA reads TGTGCCAGCAGCAGGACAGGGGGCGCAGTCGACGAGCAGTACTTC. This translates into CASSRTGGAVDEQYF.

The chain combines TRBV21-1 with TRBJ2-3; TRBD1 was called by the table and not checked on the DNA. TRBV21-1 is recorded as a pseudogene. The length of the CDR3 is 17 residues. CDR3 loop: CATDRDKAKSHTDTQYF. The DNA of the CDR3 is TGTGCCACCGACAGGGACAAGGCGAAAAGCCACACAGATACGCAGTATTTT.

The chain links TRBV11-2 to TRBJ2-2, with 8 positions matching TRBD2. CDR3 size: 16 residues. Germline lookup yields CDR1 SGHAT and CDR2 FQNNGV. With V trimmed by 5 bases and J by 3 bases, 8 bases remained unmatched. The CDR3 DNA reads TGTGCCAGCAGCACGGAGCGGGGGAAGTACACCGGGGAGCTGTTTTTT. Its protein is CASSTERGKYTGELFF.

This chain uses TRBV5-1 with TRBJ2-1; 15 bases are a match to TRBD2. The CDR3 totals 18 residues. With 0 bases clipped from V and 5 bases from J, the junction kept 6 bases outside the gene matches. Germline-derived CDR1 and CDR2 are SGHRS and YFSETQ. CDR3: CASSLGTSGRARNNEQFF. CDR3 bases: TGCGCCAGCAGCTTGGGGACTAGCGGGAGGGCTCGGAACAATGAGCAGTTCTTC.

The V and J genes are TRBV27 and TRBJ2-2; D is possibly TRBD1 (6 bases). The CDR3 runs to 13 residues. V was cut by 6 bases and J by 7 bases, with 12 bases left in between. Germline CDR1 reads MNHEY; CDR2 reads SMNVEV (reference sequence). The CDR3 nucleotides read TGTGCCAGCAGGAACCAGGGGAACGGGGAGCTGTTTTTT. Residues: CASRNQGNGELFF.

Here the CDR3 reads CASSLSDGGDGGNTIYF. In DNA form, the CDR3 reads TGTGCCAGCAGCTTGTCTGATGGCGGGGACGGTGGAAACACCATATATTTT. The chain employs TRBV5-6 and TRBJ1-3; possible D gene TRBD1, 5 bases. Germline V gene data show CDR1 as SGHDT and CDR2 as YYEEEE. The V and J ends lost 1 base and 3 bases respectively, with 17 bases between them. The CDR3 covers 17 residues. The full variable domain, completed using reference TRBV5-6 and TRBJ1-3, is DAGVTQSPTHLIKTRGQQVTLRCSPKSGHDTVSWYQQALGQGPQFIFQYYEEEERQRGNFPDRFSGHQFPNYSSELNVNALLLGDSALYLCASSLSDGGDGGNTIYFGEGSWLTVV.

V gene TRBV7-2 combines with J gene TRBJ1-4, with 7 bases lining up with TRBD1. Germline CDR1 reads SGHTA; CDR2 reads FQGNSA. CDR3 length equals 16 residues. With 5 bases clipped from V and 8 bases from J, the junction kept 14 bases outside the gene matches. CDR3 region: CASSAHRGLAGEKLFF. The CDR3 bases are TGTGCCAGCAGCGCACACAGGGGACTGGCGGGAGAAAAACTGTTTTTT.

The J gene is TRBJ2-3, the V gene TRBV21-1; the D call of TRBD2 is as the table states it, not checked on the DNA. TRBV21-1 counts as a pseudogene. This CDR3 is built from 11 residues. The CDR3 sequence: CAWTSGILQYF. The DNA for the CDR3 is TGTGCCTGGACTAGCGGGATCCTGCAGTATTTT.

Regarding this clone: The sample has other DNA sequences that encode this CDR3 too. This chain joins TRBV5-4 and TRBJ2-5; 8 bases align to TRBD1. Germline V lookup: CDR1 SGHNT, CDR2 YYREEE (reference sequence). V was pared by 4 bases and J by 3 bases, with 2 bases of the junction left unmatched. There are 13 residues in the CDR3. DNA for the CDR3: TGTGCCAGCAGCCTGGGACAGGAAGAGACCCAGTACTTC. Translating gives CASSLGQEETQYF. Full variable domain (remainder filled in from reference TRBV5-4 and TRBJ2-5): ETGVTQSPTHLIKTRGQQVTLRCSSQSGHNTVSWYQQALGQGPQFIFQYYREEENGRGNFPPRFSGLQFPNYSSELNVNALELDDSALYLCASSLGQEETQYFGPGTRLLVL.

Here the CDR3 reads CATSSSGATDTQYF. For the CDR3, the DNA is TGTGCCACCTCTTCTAGCGGGGCAACAGATACGCAGTATTTT. The J gene is TRBJ2-3, the V gene TRBV19; 9 positions agree with TRBD2. The CDR3 has 14 residues. Germline V gene lookup returns CDR1 LNHDA and CDR2 SQIVND (reference sequence). J lost 3 bases, V lost 10 bases, and 8 bases had no gene match.

The chain uses TRBV6-5 and TRBJ2-3; TRBD1 matches at 10 bases. After removal of 4 bases from V and 1 base from J, the junction contained 5 bases not matched to a gene. The CDR3 is made up of 16 amino acids. Germline V gives CDR1 MNHEY, CDR2 SVGAGI. CDR3: CASSSVGTGGTDTQYF. DNA of the CDR3: TGTGCCAGCAGTTCTGTTGGGACAGGGGGCACAGATACGCAGTATTTT.

Concerning this clone: Other DNA sequences in the same sample also yield this CDR3. The genes are TRBV2 and TRBJ2-2, with D perhaps TRBD1 (5 bases). V was cut by 6 bases and J by 1 base, with 9 bases left in between. This CDR3 is built from 14 residues. From germline, CDR1 is SNHLY and CDR2 FYNNEI. CDR3 in amino acids: CASSPQGNTGELFF. The CDR3, as DNA: TGTGCCAGCAGCCCGCAGGGGAACACCGGGGAGCTGTTTTTT.